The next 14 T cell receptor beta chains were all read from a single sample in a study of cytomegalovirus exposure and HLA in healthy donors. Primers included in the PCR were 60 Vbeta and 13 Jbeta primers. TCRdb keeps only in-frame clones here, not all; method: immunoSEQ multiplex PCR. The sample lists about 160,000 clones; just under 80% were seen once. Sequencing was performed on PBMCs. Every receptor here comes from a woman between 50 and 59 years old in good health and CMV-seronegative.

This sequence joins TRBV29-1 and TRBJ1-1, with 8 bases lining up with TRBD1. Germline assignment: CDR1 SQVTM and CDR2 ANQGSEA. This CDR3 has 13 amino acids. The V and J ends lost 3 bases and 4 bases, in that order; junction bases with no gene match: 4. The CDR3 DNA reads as TGCAGCGTTGAGGACAGGGAGGGCACTGAAGCTTTCTTT. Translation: CSVEDREGTEAFF.

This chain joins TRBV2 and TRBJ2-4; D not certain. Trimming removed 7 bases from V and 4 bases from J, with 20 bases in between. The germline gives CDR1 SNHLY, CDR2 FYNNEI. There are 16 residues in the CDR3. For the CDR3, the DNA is TGTGCCAGCACCTCGGAAGCGAGAACACGGAAAAACATTCAGTACTTC. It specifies CASTSEARTRKNIQYF.

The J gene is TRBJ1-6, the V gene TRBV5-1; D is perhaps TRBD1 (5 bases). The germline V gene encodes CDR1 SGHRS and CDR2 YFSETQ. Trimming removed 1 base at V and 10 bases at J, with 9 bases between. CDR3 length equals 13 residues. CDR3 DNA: TGCGCCAGCAGCTTGCAGGGTGGGTCACCCCTCCACTTT. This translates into CASSLQGGSPLHF.

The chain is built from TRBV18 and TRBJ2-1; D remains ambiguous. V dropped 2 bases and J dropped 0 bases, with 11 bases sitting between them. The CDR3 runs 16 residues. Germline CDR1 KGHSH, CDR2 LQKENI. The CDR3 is CASSPGLTSSYNEQFF. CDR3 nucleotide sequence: TGTGCCAGCTCACCAGGGCTTACCAGCTCCTACAATGAGCAGTTCTTC.

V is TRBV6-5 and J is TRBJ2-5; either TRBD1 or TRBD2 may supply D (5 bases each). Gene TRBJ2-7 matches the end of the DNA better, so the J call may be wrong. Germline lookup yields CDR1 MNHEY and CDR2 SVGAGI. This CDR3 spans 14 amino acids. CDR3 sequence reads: CASSYAGGSYEQYF. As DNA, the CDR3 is TGTGCCAGCAGTTACGCTGGGGGCTCCTACGAGCAGTACTTC.

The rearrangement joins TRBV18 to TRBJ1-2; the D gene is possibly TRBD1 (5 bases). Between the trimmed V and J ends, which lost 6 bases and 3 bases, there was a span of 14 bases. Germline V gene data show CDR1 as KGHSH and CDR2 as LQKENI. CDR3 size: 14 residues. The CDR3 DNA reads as TGTGCCAGCTCTCACGGACGGGGGTACTATGGCTACACCTTC. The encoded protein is CASSHGRGYYGYTF.

The CDR3 reads CASSLSGNYEQYF. The CDR3 bases are TGTGCCAGCAGCTTATCCGGGAACTACGAGCAGTACTTC. The rearrangement links TRBV11-3 to TRBJ2-7; D might be TRBD2 (5 bases). Germline V lookup: CDR1 SGHNT, CDR2 YENEEA. CDR3 size: 13 residues. Deletions cut 2 bases from V and 3 bases from J, with 8 bases between. Looking up the rest from reference TRBV11-3 and TRBJ2-7 gives the full variable domain: EAGVVQSPRYKIIEKKQPVAFWCNPISGHNTLYWYLQNLGQGPELLIRYENEEAVDDSQLPKDRFSAERLKGVDSTLKIQPAELGDSAVYLCASSLSGNYEQYFGPGTRLTVT.

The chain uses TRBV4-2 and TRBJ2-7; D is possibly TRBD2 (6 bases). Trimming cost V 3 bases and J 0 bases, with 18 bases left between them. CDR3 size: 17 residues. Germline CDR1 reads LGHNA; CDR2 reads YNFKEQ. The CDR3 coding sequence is TGTGCCAGCAGCCAGTGGGTTGGAGGGGAGAGCTCCTACGAGCAGTACTTC. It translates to CASSQWVGGESSYEQYF.

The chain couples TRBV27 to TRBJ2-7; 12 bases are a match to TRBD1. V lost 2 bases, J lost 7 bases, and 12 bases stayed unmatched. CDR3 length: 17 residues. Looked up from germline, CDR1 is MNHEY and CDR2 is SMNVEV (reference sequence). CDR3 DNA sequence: TGTGCCAGCAGTTTAAGGGGACCTCGGGACAGGGGGCGAGAGCAGTACTTC. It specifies CASSLRGPRDRGREQYF.

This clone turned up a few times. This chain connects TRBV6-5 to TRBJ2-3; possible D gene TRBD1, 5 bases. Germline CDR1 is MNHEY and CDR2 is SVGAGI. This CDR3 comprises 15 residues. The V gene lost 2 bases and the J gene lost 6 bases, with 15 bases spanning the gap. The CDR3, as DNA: TGTGCCAGCAGTTACGTCGCAGGGTATATTGATACGCAGTATTTT. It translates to CASSYVAGYIDTQYF.

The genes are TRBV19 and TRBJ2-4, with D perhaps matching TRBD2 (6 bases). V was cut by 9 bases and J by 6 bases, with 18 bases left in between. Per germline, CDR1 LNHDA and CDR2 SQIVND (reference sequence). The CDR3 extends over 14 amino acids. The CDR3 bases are TGTGCCAGCATCGCCCGGGGGACGGGAAACATTCAGTACTTC. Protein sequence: CASIARGTGNIQYF. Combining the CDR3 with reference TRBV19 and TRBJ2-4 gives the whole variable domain DGGITQSPKYLFRKEGQNVTLSCEQNLNHDAMYWYRQDPGQGLRLIYYSQIVNDFQKGDIAEGYSVSREKKESFPLTVTSAQKNPTAFYLCASIARGTGNIQYFGAGTRLSVL.

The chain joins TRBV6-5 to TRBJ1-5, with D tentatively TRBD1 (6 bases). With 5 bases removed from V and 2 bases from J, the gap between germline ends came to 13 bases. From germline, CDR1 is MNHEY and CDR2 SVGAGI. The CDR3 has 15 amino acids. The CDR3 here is CASSPRGEGNQPQHF. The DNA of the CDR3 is TGTGCCAGCAGTCCCAGGGGTGAAGGCAATCAGCCCCAGCATTTT.

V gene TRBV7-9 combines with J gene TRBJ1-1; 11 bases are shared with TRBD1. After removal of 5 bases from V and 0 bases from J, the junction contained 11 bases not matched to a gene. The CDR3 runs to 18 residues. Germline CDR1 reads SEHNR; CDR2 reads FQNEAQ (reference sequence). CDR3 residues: CASSRGQGGKGMNTEAFF. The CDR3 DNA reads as TGTGCCAGCAGCCGGGGACAGGGGGGTAAGGGGATGAACACTGAAGCTTTCTTT.

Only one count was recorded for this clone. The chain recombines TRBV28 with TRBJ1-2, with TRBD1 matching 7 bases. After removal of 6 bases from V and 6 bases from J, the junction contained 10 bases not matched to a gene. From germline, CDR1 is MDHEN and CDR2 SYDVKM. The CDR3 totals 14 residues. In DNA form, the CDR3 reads TGTGCCAGCAGGCCACCCGGGACAGCTGATGGCTACACCTTC. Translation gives CASRPPGTADGYTF.